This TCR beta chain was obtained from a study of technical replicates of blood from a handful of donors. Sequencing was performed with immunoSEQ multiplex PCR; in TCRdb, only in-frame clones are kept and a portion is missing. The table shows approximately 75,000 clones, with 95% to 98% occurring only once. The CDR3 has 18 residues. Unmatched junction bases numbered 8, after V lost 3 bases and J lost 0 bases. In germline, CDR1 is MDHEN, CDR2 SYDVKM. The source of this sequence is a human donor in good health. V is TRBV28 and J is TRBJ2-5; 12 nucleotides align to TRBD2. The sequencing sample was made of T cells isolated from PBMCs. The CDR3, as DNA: TGTGCCAGCAGTTTGTGGACTAGCGGGGAAACGTACCAAGAGACCCAGTACTTC. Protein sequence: CASSLWTSGETYQETQYF.